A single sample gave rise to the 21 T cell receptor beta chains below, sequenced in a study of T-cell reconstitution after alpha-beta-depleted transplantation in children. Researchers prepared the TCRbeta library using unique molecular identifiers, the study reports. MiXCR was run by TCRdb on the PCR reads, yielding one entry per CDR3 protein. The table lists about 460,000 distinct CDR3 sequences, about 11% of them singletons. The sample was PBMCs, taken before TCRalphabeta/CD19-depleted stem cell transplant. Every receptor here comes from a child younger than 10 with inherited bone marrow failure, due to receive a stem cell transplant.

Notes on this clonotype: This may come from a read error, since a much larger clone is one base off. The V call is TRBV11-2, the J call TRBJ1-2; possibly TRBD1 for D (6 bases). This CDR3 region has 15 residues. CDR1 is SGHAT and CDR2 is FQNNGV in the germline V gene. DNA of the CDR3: TGTGCCAGCAGGTTAGCTGTAGGACAGTTGTATGGCTACACCTTC. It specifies CASRLAVGQLYGYTF.

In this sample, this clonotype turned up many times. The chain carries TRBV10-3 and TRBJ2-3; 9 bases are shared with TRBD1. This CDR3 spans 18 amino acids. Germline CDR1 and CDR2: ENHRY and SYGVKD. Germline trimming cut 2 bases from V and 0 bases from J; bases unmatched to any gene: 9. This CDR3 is CAISERPGQGHSTDTQYF. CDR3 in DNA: TGTGCCATCAGTGAGCGCCCGGGACAGGGTCATAGCACAGATACGCAGTATTTT.

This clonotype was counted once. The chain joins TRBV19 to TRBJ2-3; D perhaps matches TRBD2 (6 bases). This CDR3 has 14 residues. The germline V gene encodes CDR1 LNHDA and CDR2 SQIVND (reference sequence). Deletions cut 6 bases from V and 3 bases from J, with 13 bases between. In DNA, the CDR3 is TGTGCCAGTAGCCCCCGGGCGGGGACAGATACGCAGTATTTT. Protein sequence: CASSPRAGTDTQYF.

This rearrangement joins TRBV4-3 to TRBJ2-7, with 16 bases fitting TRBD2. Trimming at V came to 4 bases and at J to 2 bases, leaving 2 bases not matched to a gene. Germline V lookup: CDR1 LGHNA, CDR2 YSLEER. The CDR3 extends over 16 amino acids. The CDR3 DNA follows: TGCGCCAGCAGCCCGGGACTAGCGGGAGGGGCCTACGAGCAGTACTTC. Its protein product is CASSPGLAGGAYEQYF.

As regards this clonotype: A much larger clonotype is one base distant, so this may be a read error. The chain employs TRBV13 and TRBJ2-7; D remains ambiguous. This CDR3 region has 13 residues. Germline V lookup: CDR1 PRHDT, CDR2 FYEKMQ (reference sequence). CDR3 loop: CASSPPRTYEQSF. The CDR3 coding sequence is TGTGCCAGCAGCCCGCCGAGGACCTACGAGCAGTCCTTC.

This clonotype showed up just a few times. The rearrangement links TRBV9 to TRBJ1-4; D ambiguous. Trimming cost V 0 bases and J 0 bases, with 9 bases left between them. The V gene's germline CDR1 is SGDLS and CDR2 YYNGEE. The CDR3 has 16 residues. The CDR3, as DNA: TGTGCCAGCAGCGTAGCAGGCGGTACAACTAATGAAAAACTGTTTTTT. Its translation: CASSVAGGTTNEKLFF. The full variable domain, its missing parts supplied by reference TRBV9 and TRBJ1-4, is DSGVTQTPKHLITATGQRVTLRCSPRSGDLSVYWYQQSLDQGLQFLIQYYNGEERAKGNILERFSAQQFPDLHSELNLSSLELGDSALYFCASSVAGGTTNEKLFFGSGTQLSVL.

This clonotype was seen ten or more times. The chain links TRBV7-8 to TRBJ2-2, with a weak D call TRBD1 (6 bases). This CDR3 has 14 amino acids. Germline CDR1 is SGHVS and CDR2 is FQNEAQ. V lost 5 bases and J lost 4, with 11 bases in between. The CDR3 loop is CASSRQVGTGELFF. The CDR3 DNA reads TGTGCCAGCAGCCGACAGGTCGGCACCGGGGAGCTGTTTTTT.

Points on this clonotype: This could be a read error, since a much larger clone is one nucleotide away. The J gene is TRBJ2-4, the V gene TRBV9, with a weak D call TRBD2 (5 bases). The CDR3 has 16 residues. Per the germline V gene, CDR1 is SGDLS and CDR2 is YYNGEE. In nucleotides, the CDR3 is TGTGCCAGCAGCGTAGTGAGACCCCTAGCCAAAAACAATCAGTACTTC. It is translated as CASSVVRPLAKNNQYF. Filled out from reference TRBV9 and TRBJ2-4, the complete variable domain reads DSGVTQTPKHLITATGQRVTLRCSPRSGDLSVYWYQQSLDQGLQFLIQYYNGEERAKGNILERFSAQQFPDLHSELNLSSLELGDSALYFCASSVVRPLAKNNQYFGAGTRLSVL.

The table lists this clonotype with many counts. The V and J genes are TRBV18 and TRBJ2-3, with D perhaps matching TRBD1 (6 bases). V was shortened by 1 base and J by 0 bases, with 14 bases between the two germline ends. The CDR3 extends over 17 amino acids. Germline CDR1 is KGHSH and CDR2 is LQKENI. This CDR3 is CASSPRGQPTSTDTQYF. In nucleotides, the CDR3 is TGTGCCAGCTCACCACGAGGACAGCCTACTAGCACAGATACGCAGTATTTT.

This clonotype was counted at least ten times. The DNA for the CDR3 is TGTGCCAGCAGTTCCCCTAGCGGGTACAATGAGCAGTTCTTC. Amino acids: CASSSPSGYNEQFF. The V call is TRBV6-5, the J call TRBJ2-1; 8 bases match TRBD2. The CDR3 extends over 14 amino acids. Germline V gene lookup returns CDR1 MNHEY and CDR2 SVGAGI. Germline trimming cut 4 bases from V and 4 bases from J; bases unmatched to any gene: 3.

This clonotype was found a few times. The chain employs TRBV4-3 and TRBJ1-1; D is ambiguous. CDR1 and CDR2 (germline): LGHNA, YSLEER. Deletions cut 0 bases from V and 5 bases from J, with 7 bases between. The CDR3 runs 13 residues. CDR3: CASSQDLLTEAFF. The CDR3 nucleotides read TGCGCCAGCAGCCAAGATCTTTTAACTGAAGCTTTCTTT.

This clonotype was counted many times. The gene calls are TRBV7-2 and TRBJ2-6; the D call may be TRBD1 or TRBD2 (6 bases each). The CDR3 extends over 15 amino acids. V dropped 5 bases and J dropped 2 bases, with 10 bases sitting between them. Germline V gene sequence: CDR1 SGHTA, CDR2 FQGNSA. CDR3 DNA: TGTGCCAGCAGCCCTGGGGGGCCTGGGGCCAACGTCCTGACTTTC. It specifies CASSPGGPGANVLTF.

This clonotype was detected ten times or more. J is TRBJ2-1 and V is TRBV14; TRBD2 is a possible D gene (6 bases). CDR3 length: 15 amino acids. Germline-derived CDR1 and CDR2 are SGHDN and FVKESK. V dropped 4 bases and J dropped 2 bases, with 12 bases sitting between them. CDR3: CASSLRLVTYNEQFF. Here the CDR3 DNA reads TGTGCCAGCAGCCTTCGACTAGTAACCTACAATGAGCAGTTCTTC.

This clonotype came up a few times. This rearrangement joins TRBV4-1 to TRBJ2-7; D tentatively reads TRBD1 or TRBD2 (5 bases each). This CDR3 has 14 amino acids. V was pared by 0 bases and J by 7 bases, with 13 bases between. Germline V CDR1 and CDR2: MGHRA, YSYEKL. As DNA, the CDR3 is TGCGCCAGCAGCCAAGATGTTCAGGGCGGGGAGCAGTACGTC. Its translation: CASSQDVQGGEQYV.

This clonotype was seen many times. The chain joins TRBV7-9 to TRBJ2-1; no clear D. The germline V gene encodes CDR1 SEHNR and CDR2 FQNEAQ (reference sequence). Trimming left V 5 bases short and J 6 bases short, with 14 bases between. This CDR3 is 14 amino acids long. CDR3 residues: CASSPEYMVNEQFF. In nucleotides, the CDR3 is TGTGCCAGCAGCCCCGAATATATGGTCAATGAGCAGTTCTTC.

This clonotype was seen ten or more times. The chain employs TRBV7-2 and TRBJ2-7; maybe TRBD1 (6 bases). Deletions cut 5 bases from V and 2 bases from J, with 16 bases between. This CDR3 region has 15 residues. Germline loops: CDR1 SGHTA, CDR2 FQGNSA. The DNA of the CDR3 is TGTGCCAGCAGCCTCGGCTGGACAGCACCCTACGAGCAGTACTTC. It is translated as CASSLGWTAPYEQYF.

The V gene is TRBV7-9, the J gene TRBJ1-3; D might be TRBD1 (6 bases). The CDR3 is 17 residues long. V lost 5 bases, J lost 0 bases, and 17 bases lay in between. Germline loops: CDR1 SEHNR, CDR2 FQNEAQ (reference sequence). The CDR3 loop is CASSPSGVFNSGNTIYF. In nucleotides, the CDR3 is TGTGCCAGCAGCCCCTCAGGGGTCTTCAACTCTGGAAACACCATATATTTT.

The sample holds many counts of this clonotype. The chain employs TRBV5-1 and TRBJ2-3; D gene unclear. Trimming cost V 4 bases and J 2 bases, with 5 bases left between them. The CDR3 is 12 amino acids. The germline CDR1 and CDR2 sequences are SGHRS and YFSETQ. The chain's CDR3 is CASSGDTDTQYF. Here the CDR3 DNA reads TGCGCCAGCAGCGGGGACACAGATACGCAGTATTTT.

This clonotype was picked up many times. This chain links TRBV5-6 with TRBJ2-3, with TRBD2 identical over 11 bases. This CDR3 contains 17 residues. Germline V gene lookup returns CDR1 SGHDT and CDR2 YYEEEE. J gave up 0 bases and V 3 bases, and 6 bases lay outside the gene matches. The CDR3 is CASSWRPSGRSTDTQYF. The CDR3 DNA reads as TGTGCCAGCAGCTGGCGCCCTAGCGGGAGGAGCACAGATACGCAGTATTTT.

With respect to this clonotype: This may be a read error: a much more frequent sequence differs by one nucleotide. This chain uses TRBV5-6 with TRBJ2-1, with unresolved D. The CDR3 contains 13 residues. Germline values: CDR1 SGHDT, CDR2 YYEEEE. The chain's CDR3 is CASSFDAYNVQFF. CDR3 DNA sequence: TGTGCCAGCAGCTTCGACGCCTACAATGTGCAGTTCTTC.

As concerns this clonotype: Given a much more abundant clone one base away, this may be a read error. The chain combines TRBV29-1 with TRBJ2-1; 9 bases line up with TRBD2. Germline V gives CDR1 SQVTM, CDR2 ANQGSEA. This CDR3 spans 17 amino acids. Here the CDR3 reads CSVEGPREGLSYNEQLF. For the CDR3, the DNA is TGCAGCGTTGAAGGTCCGCGGGAGGGCCTTTCCTACAATGAGCAGTTGTTC.